This TCR beta chain derives from a study of T cell responses to AZD1222 COVID-19 vaccine. Using immunoSEQ multiplex PCR, the repertoire was profiled, and TCRdb retains in-frame clones only, with some absent. The data contain 150,000 to 200,000 clones, roughly nine tenths of them seen just once; the ten biggest clones take up 1.1%. CDR3 size: 13 residues. V lost 0 bases and J 8 bases, leaving 8 bases between the germline ends. The source is an adult who received the AZD1222 COVID-19 vaccine. The starting material was peripheral blood, obtained 28 days after the second AZD1222 dose. The chain carries TRBV12-3 or TRBV12-4 and TRBJ1-3, with D unclear. The CDR3 reads CASSLALGDTIYF. The DNA of the CDR3 is TGTGCCAGCAGTTTAGCGCTTGGGGACACCATATATTTT.